This T cell receptor beta chain was sequenced during a study of human T cells and chemical hapten exposure. On the study more broadly: Donors were sensitized with 2% DPC on the upper inner arm. While the approximately 22-week study was under way, patients received diphenylcyclopropenone on the scalp every week.

MiXCR was run by TCRdb on the RACE reads, yielding one entry per CDR3 protein. Here the sample spans some 60,000 distinct CDR3 sequences, 11% being singletons. Time point defined: pre-sensitization, week 0. Treatment described: therapeutic diphenylcyclopropenone sensitization with weekly scalp DPC. The sample holds a few counts of this clonotype. The source was whole blood, collected in connection with sensitization to the hapten diphenylcyclopropenone (DPC). The clonotype was recovered from a woman between 40 and 55 years old with alopecia areata. Some clones in this sample may be carry-over from other donors' samples.

The CDR3 coding sequence is TGTGCCAGTAGTCCACCCGGCGGGGACCAGAAGCCCCAGCATTTT. Encoded protein: CASSPPGGDQKPQHF. The gene calls are TRBV19 and TRBJ1-5; TRBD1 might be the D (5 bases). The length of the CDR3 is 15 residues. V lost 5 bases and J lost 8, with 19 bases in between. Germline V gives CDR1 LNHDA, CDR2 SQIVND (reference sequence).